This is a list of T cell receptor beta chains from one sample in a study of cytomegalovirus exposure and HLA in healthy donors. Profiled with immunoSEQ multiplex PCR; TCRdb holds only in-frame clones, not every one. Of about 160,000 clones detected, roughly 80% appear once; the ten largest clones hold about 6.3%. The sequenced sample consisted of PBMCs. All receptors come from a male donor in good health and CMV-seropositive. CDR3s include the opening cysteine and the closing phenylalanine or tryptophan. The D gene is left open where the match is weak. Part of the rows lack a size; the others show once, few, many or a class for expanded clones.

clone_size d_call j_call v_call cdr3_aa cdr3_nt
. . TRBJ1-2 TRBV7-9 CASSLDIVGGYGYTF TGTGCCAGCAGCTTAGACATCGTGGGAGGCTATGGCTACACCTTC
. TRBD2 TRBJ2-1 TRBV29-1 CSSGLAGPNNEQFF TGCAGCTCGGGACTAGCGGGCCCAAACAATGAGCAGTTCTTC
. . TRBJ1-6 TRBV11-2 CASSLLQGSSPLHF TGTGCCAGCAGCTTATTGCAGGGAAGTTCACCCCTCCACTTT
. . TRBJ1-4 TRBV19 CASRREPAEKLFF TGTGCCAGTAGGAGGGAGCCTGCGGAAAAACTGTTTTTT
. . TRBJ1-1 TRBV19 CASSLLGSLNTEAFF TGTGCCAGTAGTTTGCTGGGCAGCCTGAACACTGAAGCTTTCTTT
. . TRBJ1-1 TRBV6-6 CATVPRATEAFF TGTGCCACCGTTCCGCGGGCAACTGAAGCTTTCTTT
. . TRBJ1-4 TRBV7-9 CASSSTESNEKLFF TGTGCCAGCAGCTCGACGGAGAGTAATGAAAAACTGTTTTTT
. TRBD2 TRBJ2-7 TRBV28 CATGGRVWEQYF TGTGCCACAGGCGGGAGAGTCTGGGAGCAGTACTTC
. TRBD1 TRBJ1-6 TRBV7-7 CASSLDRGNSPLHF TGTGCTAGCAGCTTGGACAGGGGGAATTCACCCCTCCACTTT
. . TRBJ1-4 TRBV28 CASSFRVGGGGKLFF TGTGCCAGCAGTTTTCGGGTTGGGGGCGGTGGAAAACTGTTTTTT
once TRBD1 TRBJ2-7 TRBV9 CASSGDRGGSYEQYF TGTGCCAGCAGCGGCGACAGGGGCGGCTCCTACGAGCAGTACTTC
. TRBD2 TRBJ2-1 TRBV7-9 CASSLWDSGRTSSYNEQFF TGTGCCAGCAGCTTATGGGATAGCGGGAGGACAAGCTCCTACAATGAGCAGTTCTTC
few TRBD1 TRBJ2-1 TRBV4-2 CASSQKQGLGGNEQFF TGTGCCAGCAGCCAAAAACAGGGGCTAGGGGGCAATGAGCAGTTCTTC
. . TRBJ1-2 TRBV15 CATSRVMAGEYGYTF TGTGCCACCAGCAGAGTCATGGCAGGGGAGTATGGCTACACCTTC
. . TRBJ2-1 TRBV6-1 CASSVEDIAYNEQFF TGTGCCAGCAGTGTAGAGGACATAGCCTACAATGAGCAGTTCTTC
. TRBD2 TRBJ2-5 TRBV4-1 CASSQGFEPFESTSRETQYF TGCGCCAGCAGCCAGGGGTTTGAACCGTTTGAATCGACTAGCCGGGAGACCCAGTACTTC
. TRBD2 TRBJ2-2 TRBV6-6 CASSYSTSGSAGELFF TGTGCCAGCAGTTACTCGACTAGCGGGAGCGCCGGGGAGCTGTTTTTT
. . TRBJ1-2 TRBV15 CATSRDQSVVGYTF TGTGCCACCAGCAGAGATCAGTCAGTGGTTGGCTACACCTTC
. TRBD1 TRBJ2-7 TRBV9 CASSPWTGSGEQYF TGTGCCAGCAGCCCCTGGACAGGGTCGGGCGAGCAGTACTTC
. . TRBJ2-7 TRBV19 CASSMRLVSYEQYF TGTGCCAGTAGTATGAGATTGGTTTCCTACGAGCAGTACTTC
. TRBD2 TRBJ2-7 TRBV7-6 CASTRLAGGPEQYF TGTGCCAGCACCCGACTAGCGGGAGGACCCGAGCAGTACTTC
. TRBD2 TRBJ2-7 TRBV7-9 CASSFRAGRGYEQYF TGTGCCAGCAGCTTCCGAGCGGGGAGGGGATACGAGCAGTACTTC
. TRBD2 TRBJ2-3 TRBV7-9 CASSAIDPGLAGVRDTQYF TGTGCCAGCAGCGCAATTGATCCGGGACTAGCGGGAGTTAGGGATACGCAGTATTTT
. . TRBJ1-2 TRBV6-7 CASSYFRRGIPNYGYTF TGTGCCAGCAGTTACTTCAGAAGGGGCATACCTAACTATGGCTACACCTTC
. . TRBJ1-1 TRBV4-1 CASSQDREGNTEAFF TGCGCCAGCAGCCAAGACAGGGAAGGAAACACTGAAGCTTTCTTT
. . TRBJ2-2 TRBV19 CASSIGWEAGELFF TGTGCCAGTAGTATAGGGTGGGAGGCCGGGGAGCTGTTTTTT
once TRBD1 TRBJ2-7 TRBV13 CASSLLGQASHEQYF TGTGCCAGCAGCTTACTAGGACAGGCTTCCCACGAGCAGTACTTC
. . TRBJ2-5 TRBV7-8 CASSLAREKETQYF TGTGCCAGCAGCTTAGCCCGGGAGAAAGAGACCCAGTACTTC
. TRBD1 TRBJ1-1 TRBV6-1 CASNTGGATEAFF TGTGCCAGCAACACAGGGGGCGCGACTGAAGCTTTCTTT
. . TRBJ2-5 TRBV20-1 CSARLSYEQYF TGCAGTGCTAGACTCTCGTATGAGCAGTACTTC
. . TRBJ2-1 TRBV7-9 CASSSRLLSNNEQFF TGTGCCAGCAGCTCACGACTCCTCTCGAACAATGAGCAGTTCTTC
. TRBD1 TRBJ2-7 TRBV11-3 CASSSRDRFEEQYF TGTGCCAGCAGCTCCCGGGACAGGTTCGAAGAGCAGTACTTC
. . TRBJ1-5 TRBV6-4 CASSDSRPRFPLYYSNQPQHF TGTGCCAGCAGTGACTCGAGGCCACGGTTCCCCCTTTACTATAGCAATCAGCCCCAGCATTTT
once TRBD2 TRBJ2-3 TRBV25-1 CASSDQRGPTDTQYF TGTGCCAGCAGTGACCAGCGGGGCCCCACAGATACGCAGTATTTT
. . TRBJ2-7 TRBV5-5 CASSLAGGGNYEQYF TGTGCCAGCAGCTTGGCGGGCGGAGGGAACTACGAGCAGTACTTC
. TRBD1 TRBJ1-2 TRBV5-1 CASSWTGAANYGYTF TGCGCCAGCAGCTGGACAGGGGCAGCTAACTATGGCTACACCTTC
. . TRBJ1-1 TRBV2 CALARTEAFF TGTGCCCTGGCGAGGACTGAAGCTTTCTTT